The T cell receptor beta chain under discussion was sequenced for a study of T-cell reconstitution after alpha-beta-depleted transplantation in children. V was cut by 2 bases and J by 5 bases, with 15 bases left in between. The germline gives CDR1 MNHEY, CDR2 SVGEGT. There are 15 residues in the CDR3. In regard to this clonotype: The antigen is unknown.

Using unique molecular identifiers, the investigators prepared the TCRbeta library. Each CDR3 protein gets one entry after TCRdb re-called the PCR reads with MiXCR. The sample has roughly 350,000 distinct CDR3 sequences; about 16% are singletons. Study outcomes and limitations: It was newly produced T cells that mostly accounted for T-cell counts and diversity one year after transplant. The origin of high day-60 TCRbeta diversity in some patients lay in surviving recipient T cells and thymic progenitors. Several hundred graft clones that had expanded were reportedly the source of alpha-beta T cells about two months after transplant.

The genes are TRBV6-2 or TRBV6-3 and TRBJ1-1; TRBD1 might be the D (5 bases). Sequencing used PBMCs, mostly from graft donor cells, obtained 360 days after TCRalphabeta/CD19-depleted stem cell transplant. The sequence derives from a male patient aged 2 to 10 who had a stem cell transplant for acute lymphoblastic leukemia, so the T cells may come from the graft donor. The CDR3 protein is CASSYVQPGWTEAFF. The DNA for the CDR3 is TGTGCCAGCAGTTACGTCCAACCAGGGTGGACTGAAGCTTTCTTT.